Presented here are 19 T cell receptor beta chains from one specimen sequenced in a study of blood T cell repertoires in COVID-19. Measured with immunoSEQ multiplex PCR; TCRdb has only the in-frame clones, and not every one. The data contain approximately 170,000 clones, around 86% of them singletons. The sequenced sample consisted of peripheral blood. The source is a man between 70 and 80 years old who had recovered from COVID-19.

This clone was picked up one time. The chain has TRBV14 and TRBJ2-1; 7 nucleotides line up with TRBD2. The CDR3 totals 21 residues. CDR1 is SGHDN, CDR2 FVKESK, per germline. The junction had 17 bases not matched to a gene; V was cut back by 0 bases and J by 0 bases. This chain's CDR3 is CASSQDPRQISGPSSYNEQFF. CDR3 coding DNA: TGTGCCAGCAGCCAAGATCCCCGCCAGATTAGCGGGCCGAGCTCCTACAATGAGCAGTTCTTC.

V and J are TRBV2 and TRBJ2-4; D may be TRBD1 (6 bases). This CDR3 spans 14 amino acids. Germline-derived CDR1 and CDR2 are SNHLY and FYNNEI. Trimming cost V 3 bases and J 7 bases, with 13 bases left between them. The CDR3 is CASSERNRVNIQYF. In DNA, the CDR3 is TGTGCCAGCAGTGAGCGGAACAGGGTGAACATTCAGTACTTC.

V usage is TRBV6-2 or TRBV6-3 and J usage is TRBJ2-3, with TRBD2 matching 14 bases. J lost 3 bases, V lost 5 bases, and 13 bases had no gene match. Germline V gene lookup returns CDR1 MNHEY and CDR2 SVGEGT. The CDR3 covers 19 residues. The CDR3 here is CASSHDPGLAGVVTDTQYF. CDR3 in DNA: TGTGCCAGCAGTCACGACCCGGGACTAGCGGGAGTTGTTACAGATACGCAGTATTTT.

A single count supports this clone. The chain recombines TRBV7-2 with TRBJ1-2; weak D call: TRBD1 (5 bases). The CDR3 extends over 13 amino acids. Germline loops: CDR1 SGHTA, CDR2 FQGNSA. V was shortened by 4 bases and J by 3 bases, with 9 bases between the two germline ends. CDR3: CASSSPGDYGYTF. As DNA, the CDR3 is TGTGCCAGCAGCTCCCCGGGGGACTATGGCTACACCTTC.

The chain has TRBV28 and TRBJ1-3, with D possibly matching TRBD1 (5 bases). Germline lookup yields CDR1 MDHEN and CDR2 SYDVKM. The germline V and J ends were trimmed by 6 bases and 8 bases, with 17 bases remaining between them. This CDR3 region has 14 residues. The CDR3 bases are TGTGCCAGCAGCTCCCCGGGGGGGGGACACACCATATATTTT. This codes for CASSSPGGGHTIYF. The variable domain in full, completed from reference TRBV28 and TRBJ1-3, reads DVKVTQSSRYLVKRTGEKVFLECVQDMDHENMFWYRQDPGLGLRLIYFSYDVKMKEKGDIPEGYSVSREKKERFSLILESASTNQTSMYLCASSSPGGGHTIYFGEGSWLTVV.

J is TRBJ2-1 and V is TRBV6-5; 9 bases match TRBD2. The CDR3 runs to 14 residues. Germline CDR1 reads MNHEY; CDR2 reads SVGAGI. With V trimmed by 7 bases and J by 7 bases, 8 bases remained unmatched. The CDR3 loop is CASKGGTSNNEQFF. The CDR3 DNA is TGTGCCAGCAAAGGGGGGACTAGCAATAATGAGCAGTTCTTC.

The chain recombines TRBV6-5 with TRBJ2-7; 9 bases map to TRBD1. Germline loops: CDR1 MNHEY, CDR2 SVGAGI. The CDR3 runs 12 residues. V dropped 6 bases and J dropped 6; count of bases not matched to a gene: 3. The CDR3 DNA sequence: TGTGCCAGCAGGGACAGGGGTGCCGAGCAGTACTTC. Translating it yields CASRDRGAEQYF.

The chain is built from TRBV5-1 and TRBJ2-5; D is unclear. This CDR3 is 15 amino acids long. Germline CDR1 SGHRS, CDR2 YFSETQ. The V end was cut by 4 bases, the J end by 5 bases, with 18 bases between. CDR3 loop: CASSPQAVGKETQYF. CDR3 DNA sequence: TGCGCCAGCAGCCCCCAGGCAGTTGGAAAGGAGACCCAGTACTTC. Complete variable domain (other parts from reference TRBV5-1 and TRBJ2-5): KAGVTQTPRYLIKTRGQQVTLSCSPISGHRSVSWYQQTPGQGLQFLFEYFSETQRNKGNFPGRFSGRQFSNSRSEMNVSTLELGDSALYLCASSPQAVGKETQYFGPGTRLLVL.

The table lists this clone with a count of one. The chain combines TRBV3-1 (or the pseudogene TRBV3-2) with TRBJ1-5; D remains ambiguous. V dropped 1 base and J dropped 1 base, with 11 bases sitting between them. The CDR3 sequence is 16 residues long. CDR1 is LGHDT, CDR2 YNNKEL, per germline (reference sequence). Written as DNA, the CDR3 is TGTGCCAGCAGCCAAGGAGGCAGTGTAAGCAATCAGCCCCAGCATTTT. It codes for CASSQGGSVSNQPQHF.

V usage is TRBV6-5 and J usage is TRBJ1-6; tentatively, D is TRBD1 (5 bases). CDR3 length: 15 amino acids. V was pared by 9 bases and J by 6 bases, with 18 bases between. CDR1 and CDR2 (germline): MNHEY, SVGAGI. The CDR3 here is CASLPWQGSNSPLHF. The DNA of the CDR3 is TGTGCCAGTCTCCCGTGGCAGGGTTCTAATTCACCCCTCCACTTT.

The CDR3 sequence is CASSIQGADTEAFF. CDR3 DNA: TGCGCCAGCAGCATACAGGGGGCTGACACTGAAGCTTTCTTT. V gene TRBV5-1 combines with J gene TRBJ1-1, with 9 bases aligning to TRBD1. The V segment lost 4 bases and the J segment 3 bases; nucleotides outside the gene matches: 4. Germline V gene data show CDR1 as SGHRS and CDR2 as YFSETQ. CDR3 size: 14 residues.

This sequence joins TRBV6-6 and TRBJ1-1, with 8 bases matching TRBD1. Per the germline V gene, CDR1 is MNHNY and CDR2 is SVGAGI (reference sequence). V was clipped by 5 bases and J by 4 bases; unmatched bases: 6. This CDR3 is built from 14 residues. CDR3 coding DNA: TGTGCCAGCAGTCCTCAGGGGGCCAGCACTGAAGCTTTCTTT. Its translation: CASSPQGASTEAFF.

The CDR3 loop reads CASRAGRGTYYNEQFF. CDR3 nucleotide sequence: TGTGCCAGCAGGGCGGGGCGAGGAACTTACTACAATGAGCAGTTCTTC. This sequence joins TRBV7-8 and TRBJ2-1, with D perhaps TRBD2 (6 bases). The CDR3 is 16 residues long. V was pared by 6 bases and J by 3 bases, with 18 bases between. Germline V CDR1 and CDR2: SGHVS, FQNEAQ.

The chain joins TRBV6-6 to TRBJ1-1; TRBD1 is a possible D gene (6 bases). V lost 5 bases to trimming and J lost 8 bases, with 9 bases between them. The CDR3 is 11 amino acids. CDR1 MNHNY and CDR2 SVGAGI come from the germline V gene (reference sequence). CDR3 amino acids: CASSQQGEAFF. In DNA form, the CDR3 reads TGTGCCAGCAGTCAACAGGGAGAAGCTTTCTTT.

The chain combines TRBV5-1 with TRBJ1-6; TRBD1 aligns across 8 bases. The CDR3 totals 14 residues. The V and J ends lost 3 bases and 10 bases, in that order; junction bases with no gene match: 6. From germline, CDR1 is SGHRS and CDR2 YFSETQ. The CDR3 is CASSSSGGSSPLHF. The DNA for the CDR3 is TGCGCCAGCAGCTCATCAGGGGGCAGCTCACCCCTCCACTTT.

The chain is built from TRBV5-6 and TRBJ2-3; 16 positions match TRBD2. The CDR3 runs 18 residues. V lost 4 bases and J lost 0; bases outside the gene matches: 5. CDR1 and CDR2 from the germline V gene are SGHDT and YYEEEE. CDR3 DNA: TGTGCCAGCAGCAAGGGACTAGCGGGAGGGAGTAGCACAGATACGCAGTATTTT. This encodes CASSKGLAGGSSTDTQYF.

Of note for this clone: The junction departs from the called germline gene at one end, perhaps through a read error. The chain couples TRBV9 to TRBJ1-2, with D unclear. In germline, CDR1 is SGDLS, CDR2 YYNGEE. The CDR3 is 15 residues long. The CDR3 DNA sequence: TGTGCCAGCTCCCGAGATTTTGGGCCTAAGTATGGCTACACCTTC. The encoded protein is CASSRDFGPKYGYTF.

The chain joins TRBV5-1 to TRBJ1-1, with 7 bases fitting TRBD1. CDR3 length: 14 residues. Germline V gene data show CDR1 as SGHRS and CDR2 as YFSETQ. Trimming took 4 bases from V and 3 from J; bases not matched to a gene: 6. CDR3 bases: TGCGCCAGCAGCCTCAGGGGGGAGGACACTGAAGCTTTCTTT. Translation: CASSLRGEDTEAFF.

The chain employs TRBV5-4 and TRBJ1-4; weak D call: TRBD1 (5 bases). Trimming shortened V by 2 bases and J by 1 base, and 6 bases separated the two germline ends. Germline CDR1 SGHNT, CDR2 YYREEE (reference sequence). The CDR3 covers 14 residues. The CDR3 DNA sequence: TGTGCCAGCAGCTTTCAGGGAACTAATGAAAAACTGTTTTTT. This encodes CASSFQGTNEKLFF.